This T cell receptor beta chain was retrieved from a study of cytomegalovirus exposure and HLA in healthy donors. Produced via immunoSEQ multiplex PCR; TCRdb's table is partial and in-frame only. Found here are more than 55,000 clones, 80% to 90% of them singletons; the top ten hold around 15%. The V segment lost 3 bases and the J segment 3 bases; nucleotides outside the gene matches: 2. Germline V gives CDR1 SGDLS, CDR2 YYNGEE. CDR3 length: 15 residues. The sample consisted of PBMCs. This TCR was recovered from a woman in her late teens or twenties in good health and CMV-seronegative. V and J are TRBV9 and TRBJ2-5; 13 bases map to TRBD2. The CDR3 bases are TGTGCCAGCAGCGCGGGGACTAGCGGGAAAGAGACCCAGTACTTC. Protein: CASSAGTSGKETQYF.